The clone carrying this T cell receptor beta chain showed up just a few times. Its antigen remains unknown. This sample was included in a study of blood T cells in healthy people across ages. Broader study findings: Diversity of TCR beta per million T cells declined in a roughly linear way with age.

Caucasian, healthy and from Russia, the donors were aged between 6 and 90. V was clipped by 5 bases and J by 5 bases; unmatched bases: 8. The germline V gene encodes CDR1 DFQATT and CDR2 SNEGSKA (reference sequence). The CDR3 is made up of 13 amino acids. A second about 7 to 11 cycle PCR used barcoded and J-beta primers. Every sample gave at least 2.5 million paired-end reads containing CDR3. TCRdb re-analysed the 5' RACE reads in MiXCR, keeping a single row per CDR3 protein. The repertoire includes about 900,000 distinct CDR3 sequences, approximately 49% of them detected once, and 10% to 15% sits in the top ten.

V is TRBV20-1 and J is TRBJ2-7; 8 bases are a match to TRBD2. This receptor was identified in a man aged 30 to 45 in good health. Sample: blood. As DNA, the CDR3 is TGCAGTGCTGCGGTGGCGGGGGGCCACGAGCAGTACTTC. As protein: CSAAVAGGHEQYF.